This T cell receptor (beta chain) originates from a study of T cell responses to AZD1222 COVID-19 vaccine. This clone was seen a single time. Its antigen is not known. Study-level results: Most donors were white British and more were female, and clonal diversity was possibly underestimated. Only after the peak T cell response were repertoires sampled.

Data came from immunoSEQ multiplex PCR; TCRdb stores just in-frame clones and leaves some out. The table lists 150,000 to 200,000 clones, about 89% of them singletons, with approximately 2.7% in the top ten. There are 14 residues in the CDR3. Trimming took off 3 bases at V and 7 bases at J, with 13 bases between the two ends. The germline CDR1 and CDR2 sequences are SNHLY and FYNNEI. The rearrangement links TRBV2 to TRBJ2-1; tentatively, D is TRBD1 (5 bases). The sequences come from peripheral blood, collected on day 0 of MenACWY control vaccination. The clonotype comes from an adult in good health. CDR3 sequence (DNA): TGTGCCAGCAGTGAGCAGGGTGTCGGGAATGAGCAGTTCTTC. Its translation is CASSEQGVGNEQFF.